One sample yielded the 2 T cell receptor beta chains listed below, sequenced in a study of blood T cell repertoires in COVID-19. TCRdb's table, derived via immunoSEQ multiplex PCR, lists solely in-frame clones and lacks some. This sample yields tens of thousands of clones, of which about 85% are seen a single time; roughly 23% belongs to the top ten. Sequenced input: peripheral blood. The source is a man older than 75 with active or convalescent COVID-19.

The chain joins TRBV4-1 to TRBJ2-1; 13 nucleotides line up with TRBD2. Germline V gene lookup returns CDR1 MGHRA and CDR2 YSYEKL. J was trimmed by 11 bases and V by 0 bases; bases with no gene match: 13. The CDR3 spans 18 residues. The CDR3 coding sequence is TGCGCCAGCAGCCAAGATCCCCTTAGACTAGCGGGGGGCCTCCAGCAGTTCTTC. Encoded protein: CASSQDPLRLAGGLQQFF.

The gene calls are TRBV27 and TRBJ1-1, with 8 bases matching TRBD1. With 5 bases clipped from V and 5 bases from J, the junction kept 7 bases outside the gene matches. CDR3 size: 14 residues. Per germline, CDR1 MNHEY and CDR2 SMNVEV (reference sequence). CDR3 DNA: TGTGCCAGCAGTCTAGGGACAGGAAAGACTGAAGCTTTCTTT. Amino acids: CASSLGTGKTEAFF.